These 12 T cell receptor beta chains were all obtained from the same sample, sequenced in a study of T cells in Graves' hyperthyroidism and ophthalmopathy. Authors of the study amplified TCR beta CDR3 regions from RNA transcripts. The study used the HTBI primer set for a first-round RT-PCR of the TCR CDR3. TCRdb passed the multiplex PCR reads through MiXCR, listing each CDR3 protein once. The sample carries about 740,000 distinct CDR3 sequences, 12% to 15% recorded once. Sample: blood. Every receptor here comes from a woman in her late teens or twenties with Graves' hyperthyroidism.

The CDR3 DNA reads TGTGCCAGCACCTCTGGGTTGCGCGTAGATGGCTACACCTTC. This gives the protein CASTSGLRVDGYTF. V and J are TRBV5-6 and TRBJ1-2; D is unclear. Germline values: CDR1 SGHDT, CDR2 YYEEEE. This CDR3 is 14 amino acids long. Trimming stripped 6 bases from V and 6 bases from J, with 18 bases between.

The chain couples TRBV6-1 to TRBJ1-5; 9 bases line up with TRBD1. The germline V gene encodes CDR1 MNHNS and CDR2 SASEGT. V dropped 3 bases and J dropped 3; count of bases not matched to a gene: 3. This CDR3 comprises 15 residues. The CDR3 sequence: CASSEGQGFNQPQHF. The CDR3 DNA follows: TGTGCCAGCAGTGAGGGACAGGGATTCAATCAGCCCCAGCATTTT.

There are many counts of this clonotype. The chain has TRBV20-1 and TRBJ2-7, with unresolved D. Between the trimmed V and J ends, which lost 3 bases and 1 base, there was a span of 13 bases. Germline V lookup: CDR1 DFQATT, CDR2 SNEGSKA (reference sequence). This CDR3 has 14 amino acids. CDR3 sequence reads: CSASDWMHSYEQYF. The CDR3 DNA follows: TGCAGTGCTAGTGACTGGATGCATTCCTACGAGCAGTACTTC.

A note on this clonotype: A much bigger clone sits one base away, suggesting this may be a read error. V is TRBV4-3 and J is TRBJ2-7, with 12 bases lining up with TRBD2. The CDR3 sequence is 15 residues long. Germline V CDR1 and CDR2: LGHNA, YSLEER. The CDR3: CASSLMTSGSYEQCF. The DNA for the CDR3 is TGCGCCAGCAGCTTGATGACTAGCGGGAGTTACGAGCAGTGCTTC.

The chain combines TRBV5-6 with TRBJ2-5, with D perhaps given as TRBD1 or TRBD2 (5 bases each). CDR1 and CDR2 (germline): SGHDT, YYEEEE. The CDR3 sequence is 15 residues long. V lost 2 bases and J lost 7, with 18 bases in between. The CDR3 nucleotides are TGTGCCAGCAGCTTTCGCTACCGGGACCTGGCGACCCAGTACTTC. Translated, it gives CASSFRYRDLATQYF.

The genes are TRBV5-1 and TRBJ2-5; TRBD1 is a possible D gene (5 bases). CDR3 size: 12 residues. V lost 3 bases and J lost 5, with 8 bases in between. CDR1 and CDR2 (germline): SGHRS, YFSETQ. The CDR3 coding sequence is TGCGCCAGCAGCTCGGCAGGGGAGACCCAGTACTTC. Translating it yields CASSSAGETQYF. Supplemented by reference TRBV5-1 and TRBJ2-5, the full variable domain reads KAGVTQTPRYLIKTRGQQVTLSCSPISGHRSVSWYQQTPGQGLQFLFEYFSETQRNKGNFPGRFSGRQFSNSRSEMNVSTLELGDSALYLCASSSAGETQYFGPGTRLLVL.

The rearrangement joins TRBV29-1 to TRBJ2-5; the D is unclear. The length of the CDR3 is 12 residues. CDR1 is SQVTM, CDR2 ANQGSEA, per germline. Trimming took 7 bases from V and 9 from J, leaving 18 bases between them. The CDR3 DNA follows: TGCAGCGCCCCGGATGGTATCAATCCCCAGTACTTC. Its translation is CSAPDGINPQYF.

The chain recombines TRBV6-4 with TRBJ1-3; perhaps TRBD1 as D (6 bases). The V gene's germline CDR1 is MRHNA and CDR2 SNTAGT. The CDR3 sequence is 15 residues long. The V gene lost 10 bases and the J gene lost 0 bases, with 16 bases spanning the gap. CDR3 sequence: CAIRMTGPSGNTIYF. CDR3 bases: TGTGCCATCAGAATGACAGGCCCCTCTGGAAACACCATATATTTT.

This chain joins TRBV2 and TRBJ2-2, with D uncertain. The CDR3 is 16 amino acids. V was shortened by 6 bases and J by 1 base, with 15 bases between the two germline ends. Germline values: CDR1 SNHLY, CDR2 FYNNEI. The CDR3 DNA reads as TGTGCCAGCAGCTTGGTTAGATCTAGGAACACCGGGGAGCTGTTTTTT. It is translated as CASSLVRSRNTGELFF. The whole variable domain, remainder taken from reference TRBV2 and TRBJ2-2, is EPEVTQTPSHQVTQMGQEVILRCVPISNHLYFYWYRQILGQKVEFLVSFYNNEISEKSEIFDDQFSVERPDGSNFTLKIRSTKLEDSAMYFCASSLVRSRNTGELFFGEGSRLTVL.

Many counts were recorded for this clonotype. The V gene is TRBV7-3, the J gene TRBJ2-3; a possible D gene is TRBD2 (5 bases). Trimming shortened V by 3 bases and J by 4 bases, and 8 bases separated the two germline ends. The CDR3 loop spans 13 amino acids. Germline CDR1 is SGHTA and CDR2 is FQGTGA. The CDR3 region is CASSLYSADTQYF. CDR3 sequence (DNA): TGTGCCAGCAGCTTGTATAGCGCAGATACGCAGTATTTT.

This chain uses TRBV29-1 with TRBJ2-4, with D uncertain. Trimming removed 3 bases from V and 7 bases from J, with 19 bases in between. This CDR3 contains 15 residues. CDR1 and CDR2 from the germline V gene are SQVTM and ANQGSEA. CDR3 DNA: TGCAGCGTTGAGGGGTGGACCGGCGATGGGAACATTCAGTACTTC. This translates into CSVEGWTGDGNIQYF.

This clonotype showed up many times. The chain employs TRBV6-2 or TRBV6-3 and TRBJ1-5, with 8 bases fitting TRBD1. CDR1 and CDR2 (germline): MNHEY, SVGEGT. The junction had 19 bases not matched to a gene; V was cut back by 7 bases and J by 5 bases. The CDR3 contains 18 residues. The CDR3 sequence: CASTPIPRGRGLHQPQHF. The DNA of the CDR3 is TGTGCCAGCACCCCAATACCTAGGGGCAGGGGGCTGCATCAGCCCCAGCATTTT.